This TCR beta chain was found in a study of shared clonotypes between healthy human individuals. Donors, healthy HIV-negative adults, lacked recent acute infections or vaccinations. Comments on this clone: Its antigen is still unknown.

Per germline, CDR1 ENHRY and CDR2 SYGVKD. The CDR3 extends over 13 amino acids. V lost 5 bases to trimming and J lost 8 bases; unmatched junction nucleotides: 6. Execution of the assay was at deep level. TCRdb's copy holds only in-frame clones and misses some; the assay was immunoSEQ multiplex PCR. The sample comprises about 1 million clones, 70% to 80% of which are singletons, and about 1.5% rests with the top ten. Regarding the study as a whole: Unshared clonotypes carried lower generation probabilities than those common to all four donors. Enrolling few donors narrowed the genetic and exposure-history diversity that was represented.

This clonotype was sampled from a man between 18 and 29 years old in good health. The specimen was memory CD4+ T cells sorted from blood. This sample's subset: CD45RA-negative fraction. This sequence joins TRBV10-3 and TRBJ2-1; TRBD2 aligns across 7 bases. The CDR3 nucleotides are TGTGCCATCAGTAGCGGACTAGGCTATGAGCAGTTCTTC. Its protein product is CAISSGLGYEQFF.